The clone carrying this T cell receptor beta chain was picked up one time. Per the original data handling: Researchers report that nucleated cell counts were estimated from reference gene primer amplification. TCRdb keeps only in-frame clones here, not all; method: immunoSEQ multiplex PCR. V and J calls and clone size come straight from that table; D and trimming were deduced from the DNA. Of 130,000 or so clones in the sample, 85% to 90% were seen once. The Seattle patients, enrolled during active infection, were followed longitudinally. Germline loops: CDR1 SGHAT, CDR2 FQDESV (reference sequence). After removal of 3 bases from V and 1 base from J, the junction contained 5 bases not matched to a gene. The CDR3 has 16 amino acids. The record originates from a study of blood T cell repertoires in COVID-19. Study in general: Sources were T cells, B-cell-depleted T cells, or PBMCs; the material itself was cDNA or gDNA.

This receptor was obtained from a man aged 55-75 years with COVID-19, enrolled during active disease. V gene TRBV11-1 combines with J gene TRBJ2-3; 9 positions agree with TRBD1. Sequencing was carried out using peripheral blood. The chain's CDR3 is CASSLGRTGGTDTQYF. Written as DNA, the CDR3 is TGTGCCAGCAGCTTGGGTAGGACAGGGGGCACAGATACGCAGTATTTT.